A single T cell receptor beta chain is shown here with its context. Researchers gathered lesional scalp punch biopsies and peripheral blood from patients with alopecia areata. PBMCs were stained for CD3, CD4 and CD8, and CD4+ and CD8+ T cells were sorted. These data come from a study of CD8+ T cells in alopecia areata. Overall study context: Patients received oral tofacitinib, 5 to 10 mg twice daily, for moderate-to-severe alopecia areata.

Germline V gene lookup returns CDR1 LNHNV and CDR2 YYDKDF (reference sequence). The CDR3 is 14 residues long. V lost 0 bases, J lost 3 bases, and 8 bases lay in between. Sequencing relied on a cDNA template that was reverse transcribed from extracted RNA. Using immunoSEQ multiplex PCR, the repertoire was profiled, and TCRdb retains in-frame clones only, with some absent. This repertoire shows about 180,000 clones, over 50% found once; its top ten account for approximately 14%. The source of this sequence is a human donor with alopecia areata. The specimen comprised CD4+ T cells sorted from blood, sampled at week 0. The chain is built from TRBV15 and TRBJ1-2; no clear D. Here the CDR3 reads CATSRDLADYGYTF. CDR3 nucleotides: TGTGCCACCAGCAGAGATTTGGCAGACTATGGCTACACCTTC.